This TCR beta chain is drawn from a study of T cell responses to AZD1222 COVID-19 vaccine. Some clones are missing from TCRdb's copy, which holds only in-frame ones; the method was immunoSEQ multiplex PCR. The table lists approximately 67,000 clones, 70% to 90% of them singletons, with more than 2% in the top ten. This CDR3 has 17 residues. The germline V and J ends were trimmed by 3 bases and 4 bases, with 21 bases remaining between them. CDR1 and CDR2 from the germline V gene are LGHNA and YNFKEQ. Comment on this clone: The antigen is unknown.

Overall study results and limits: The span of vaccine-associated CD4 TCRs extended across spike, with dominance at 160-218 and 743-854. In a largely white British group with more females than males, clonal diversity was possibly underestimated.

The sequences come from peripheral blood, collected on day 0 of AZD1222 vaccination. V usage is TRBV4-2 and J usage is TRBJ1-2; perhaps TRBD1 as D (6 bases). The TCR comes from an adult in good health. CDR3 in DNA: TGTGCCAGCAGCCAGGAGAACGCAGGGGTGGGCGCCTATGGCTACACCTTC. Residues: CASSQENAGVGAYGYTF.